This TCR beta chain was sequenced during a study of cytomegalovirus exposure and HLA in healthy donors. Vbeta (60) and Jbeta (13) primers were used in the PCR. Profiled with immunoSEQ multiplex PCR; TCRdb holds only in-frame clones, not every one. The sample includes 65,000 to 90,000 clones, roughly four fifths of them seen just once. CDR3 length: 14 amino acids. Trimming cost V 3 bases and J 4 bases; bases outside gene matches: 4. Germline V gene data show CDR1 as KGHSH and CDR2 as LQKENI. Whole-study results and caveats: The classifier, whose performance was assessed in both the original and validation cohorts, reportedly diagnosed cytomegalovirus status with high specificity and sensitivity. Beyond CMV serostatus, there was no information to go on about immune exposure. Earlier analysis yielded a pattern in which most TCR beta V segments were productive about 90% or about 30% of the time. A few chains tied to CMV proved CMV antigen-specific in vitro.

This clone was seen only once. What it binds is not known. This TCR came from a young man in good health and CMV-seronegative. Material for sequencing was PBMCs. This sequence joins TRBV18 and TRBJ2-3; 7 nucleotides line up with TRBD2. CDR3 DNA: TGTGCCAGCTCACCGCTGGGGGGGGCAGATACGCAGTATTTT. It codes for CASSPLGGADTQYF.